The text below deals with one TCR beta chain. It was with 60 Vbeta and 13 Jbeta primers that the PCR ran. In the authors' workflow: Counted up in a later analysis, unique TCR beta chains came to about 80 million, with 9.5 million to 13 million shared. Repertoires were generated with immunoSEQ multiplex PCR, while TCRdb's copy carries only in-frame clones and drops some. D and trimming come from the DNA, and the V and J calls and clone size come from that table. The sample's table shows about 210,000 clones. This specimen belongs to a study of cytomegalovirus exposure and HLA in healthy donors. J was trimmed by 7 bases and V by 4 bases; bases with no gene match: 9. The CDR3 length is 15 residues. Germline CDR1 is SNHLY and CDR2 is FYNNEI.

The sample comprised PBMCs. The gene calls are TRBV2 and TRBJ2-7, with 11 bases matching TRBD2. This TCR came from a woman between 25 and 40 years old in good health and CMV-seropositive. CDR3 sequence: CASSGRSGGASEQYF. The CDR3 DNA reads TGTGCCAGCAGTGGCCGTAGCGGGGGGGCAAGTGAGCAGTACTTC.